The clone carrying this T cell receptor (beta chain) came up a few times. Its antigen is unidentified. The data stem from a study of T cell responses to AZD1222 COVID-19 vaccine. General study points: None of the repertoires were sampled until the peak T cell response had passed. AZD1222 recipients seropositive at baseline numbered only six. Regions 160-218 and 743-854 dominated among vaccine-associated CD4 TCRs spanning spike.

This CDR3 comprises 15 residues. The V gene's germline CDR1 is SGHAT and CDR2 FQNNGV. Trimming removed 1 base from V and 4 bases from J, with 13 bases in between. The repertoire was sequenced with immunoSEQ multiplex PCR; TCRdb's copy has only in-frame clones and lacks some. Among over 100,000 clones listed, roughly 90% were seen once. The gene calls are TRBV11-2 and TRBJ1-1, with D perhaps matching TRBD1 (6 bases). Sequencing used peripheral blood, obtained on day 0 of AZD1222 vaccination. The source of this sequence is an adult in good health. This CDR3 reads CASSLVRGAVTEAFF. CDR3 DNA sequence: TGTGCCAGCAGCTTAGTTCGGGGGGCGGTCACTGAAGCTTTCTTT. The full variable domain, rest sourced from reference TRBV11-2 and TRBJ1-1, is EAGVAQSPRYKIIEKRQSVAFWCNPISGHATLYWYQQILGQGPKLLIQFQNNGVVDDSQLPKDRFSAERLKGVDSTLKIQPAKLEDSAVYLCASSLVRGAVTEAFFGQGTRLTVV.